This T cell receptor beta chain comes out of a study of T cell repertoires in cytomegalovirus infection (dated 2019 in TCRdb). At the level of the whole study: Donor HLA type was relevant to the analysis, because carriage of CMV infection together with the matching HLA type was indicated by public TCR beta signatures. Beyond this particular receptor, the publication reports: Carriers of CMV infection plus the relevant HLA type were discriminated by the cumulative frequency of public TCR beta family members in the study cohort and in an independent approximately 360-donor cohort. In the ex vivo response, HLA-C-restricted CMV-specific TCR beta clonotypes were dominant, and in two of eight donors the single most frequent clonotype came from this HLA-C-restricted group.

TCRdb records Illumina HiSeq 1500 as the sequencer. The public reads were reprocessed in TCRdb via fastp at Q25 and MiXCR, keeping in-frame beta chains. Every distinct CDR3 protein forms one entry, paired with its most common genes and DNA. The sample table lists about 310,000 distinct CDR3 sequences, about a sixth of them with a count of one. Around 12% of the sample is held by the ten biggest clonotypes. A distance of 25 bases separates the germline ends of V and J, which lose 10 bases and 4 bases respectively. Counted from cysteine to phenylalanine, this CDR3 has 16 amino acids. The read is trimmed to its CDR3 DNA, 48 bases read in frame from base 1. Via the germline V gene (reference sequence), CDR1 is SEHNR and CDR2 FQNEAQ. In this sample, this clonotype turned up many times. What this receptor recognizes is not known. It has no much larger one-base neighbor in the sample; base qualities were not kept.

This clonotype was sampled from a human donor in good health (CMV status not recorded). Some clones in this sample may be carry-over from other donors' samples. Sequenced sample: PBMCs. The V and J segments used are TRBV7-9 and TRBJ1-2; possibly the D gene is TRBD1, per 6 matching bases. The CDR3 is CAILSRGGSSFYGYTF. The nucleotide sequence reads TGTGCCATCCTCTCCCGTGGGGGCAGCTCCTTCTATGGCTACACCTTC.